Below, 9 T cell receptor beta chains from the same sample are listed, as sequenced in a study of shared clonotypes between healthy human individuals. Clones were read by immunoSEQ multiplex PCR, and TCRdb kept only the in-frame ones, dropping some. This table holds approximately 2,000,000 clones, 92% found once. Sequencing was done on a sample of naive CD4+ T cells from PBMCs. Subset denoted: CD45RA+ positively selected. Receptor source: a man between 18 and 29 years old in good health. Some clones in this sample may be carry-over from other donors' samples.

This chain uses TRBV29-1 with TRBJ2-7; 10 nucleotides match TRBD1. V shed 6 bases, J shed 7 bases, and the junction held 12 bases outside the gene matches. This CDR3 is built from 14 residues. Germline CDR1 SQVTM, CDR2 ANQGSEA. CDR3 residues: CSVTPGTGVQEQYF. CDR3 bases: TGCAGCGTCACCCCCGGGACAGGGGTTCAGGAGCAGTACTTC.

The rearrangement links TRBV6-6 to TRBJ2-3, with a possible D match to TRBD1 (5 bases). V was shortened by 4 bases and J by 2 bases, with 7 bases between the two germline ends. The CDR3 spans 13 residues. Germline CDR1 is MNHNY and CDR2 is SVGAGI (reference sequence). The CDR3 sequence: CASSSQVTDTQYF. DNA of the CDR3: TGTGCCAGCAGTTCACAGGTCACAGATACGCAGTATTTT.

The rearrangement links TRBV5-1 to TRBJ2-7, with D perhaps TRBD1 or TRBD2 (6 bases each). V lost 5 bases and J lost 3, with 12 bases in between. The germline CDR1 and CDR2 sequences are SGHRS and YFSETQ. There are 13 residues in the CDR3. The CDR3 sequence is CASRGGRIYEQYF. For the CDR3, the DNA is TGCGCCAGCAGGGGGGGCCGGATCTACGAGCAGTACTTC.

J is TRBJ2-3 and V is TRBV9; perhaps TRBD1 as D (6 bases). CDR1 is SGDLS and CDR2 is YYNGEE in the germline V gene. CDR3 length equals 15 residues. V dropped 3 bases and J dropped 5 bases, with 16 bases sitting between them. The CDR3 loop reads CASSGEGHRGDTQYF. The DNA of the CDR3 is TGTGCCAGCAGCGGCGAGGGACATCGGGGAGATACGCAGTATTTT.

The genes are TRBV7-2 and TRBJ2-7, with TRBD2 matching over 8 bases. The length of the CDR3 is 16 residues. Germline lookup yields CDR1 SGHTA and CDR2 FQGNSA. With 4 bases clipped from V and 3 bases from J, the junction kept 11 bases outside the gene matches. CDR3 in amino acids: CASSSTLGGRIYEQYF. CDR3 DNA: TGTGCCAGCAGCTCAACACTAGGCGGGAGGATCTACGAGCAGTACTTC.

The CDR3 coding sequence is TGTGCCAGCAGCTTGCAGGGAGGGGGATTGGCGAACACTGAAGCTTTCTTT. This sequence encodes CASSLQGGGLANTEAFF. The chain uses TRBV7-2 and TRBJ1-1; D possibly corresponds to TRBD1 (6 bases). The CDR3 length is 17 residues. Germline-derived CDR1 and CDR2 are SGHTA and FQGNSA. V lost 3 bases to trimming and J lost 1 base, with 18 bases between them. The full variable domain, rest sourced from reference TRBV7-2 and TRBJ1-1, is GAGVSQSPSNKVTEKGKDVELRCDPISGHTALYWYRQSLGQGLEFLIYFQGNSAPDKSGLPSDRFSAERTGGSVSTLTIQRTQQEDSAVYLCASSLQGGGLANTEAFFGQGTRLTVV.

The chain combines TRBV7-3 with TRBJ2-2; 7 nucleotides align to TRBD2. CDR1 is SGHTA and CDR2 is FQGTGA in the germline V gene. This CDR3 has 15 residues. Losses at the gene ends were 5 bases for V and 2 bases for J; bases not matched to a gene: 5. CDR3 in DNA: TGTGCCAGCAGCCCAGGCGGGGGTAACACCGGGGAGCTGTTTTTT. This sequence encodes CASSPGGGNTGELFF.

CDR3 sequence: CASSLSWEGGNEQFF. CDR3 coding DNA: TGTGCCAGCAGCTTGTCGTGGGAGGGAGGCAATGAGCAGTTCTTC. V usage is TRBV5-5 and J usage is TRBJ2-1; TRBD2 matches at 7 bases. CDR3 length: 15 residues. Germline V CDR1 and CDR2: SGHKS, YYEKEE (reference sequence). V dropped 1 base and J dropped 6; count of bases not matched to a gene: 7. Full variable domain (rest looked up from reference TRBV5-5 and TRBJ2-1): DAGVTQSPTHLIKTRGQQVTLRCSPISGHKSVSWYQQVLGQGPQFIFQYYEKEERGRGNFPDRFSARQFPNYSSELNVNALLLGDSALYLCASSLSWEGGNEQFFGPGTRLTVL.

This chain joins TRBV21-1 and TRBJ1-3; the table's TRBD1 call for D was not verified on the DNA. TRBV21-1 is a documented pseudogene. The CDR3 sequence is 15 residues long. CDR3 loop: CASRGQVCSGNTIYF. Here the CDR3 DNA reads TGTGCCAGCAGGGGACAGGTCTGCTCTGGAAACACCATATATTTT.